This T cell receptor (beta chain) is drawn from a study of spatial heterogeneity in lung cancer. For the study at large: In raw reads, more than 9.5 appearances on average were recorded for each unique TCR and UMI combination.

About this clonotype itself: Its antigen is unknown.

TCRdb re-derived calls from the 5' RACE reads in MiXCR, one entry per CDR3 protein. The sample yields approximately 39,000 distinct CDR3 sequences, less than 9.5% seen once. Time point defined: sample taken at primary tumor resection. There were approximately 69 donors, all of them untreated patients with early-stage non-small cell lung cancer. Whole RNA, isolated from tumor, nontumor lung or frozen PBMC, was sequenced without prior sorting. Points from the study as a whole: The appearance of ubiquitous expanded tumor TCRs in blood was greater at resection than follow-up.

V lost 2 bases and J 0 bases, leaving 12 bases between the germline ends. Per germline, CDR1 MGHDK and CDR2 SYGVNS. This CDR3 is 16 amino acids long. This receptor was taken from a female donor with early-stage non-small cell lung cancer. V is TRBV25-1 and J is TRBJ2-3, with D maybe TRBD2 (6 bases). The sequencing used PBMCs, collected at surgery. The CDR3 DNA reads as TGTGCCAGCAGTGAACTCGGGGGTGTCAGCACAGATACGCAGTATTTT. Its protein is CASSELGGVSTDTQYF.